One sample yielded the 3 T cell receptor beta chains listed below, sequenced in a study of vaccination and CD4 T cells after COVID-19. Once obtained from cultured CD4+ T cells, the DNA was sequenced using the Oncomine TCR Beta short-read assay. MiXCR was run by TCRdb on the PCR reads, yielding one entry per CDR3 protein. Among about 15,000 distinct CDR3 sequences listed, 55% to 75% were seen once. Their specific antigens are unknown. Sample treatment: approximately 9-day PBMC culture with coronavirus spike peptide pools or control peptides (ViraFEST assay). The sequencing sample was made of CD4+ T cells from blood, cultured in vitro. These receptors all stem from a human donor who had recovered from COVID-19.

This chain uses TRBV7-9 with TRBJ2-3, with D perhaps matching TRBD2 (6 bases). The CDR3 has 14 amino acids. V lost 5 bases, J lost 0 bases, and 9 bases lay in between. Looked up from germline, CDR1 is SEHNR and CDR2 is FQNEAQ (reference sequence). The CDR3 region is CASSMSGSTDTQYF. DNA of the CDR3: TGTGCCAGCAGCATGAGCGGGAGCACAGATACGCAGTATTTT.

The CDR3 protein is CASSARASSYNEQFF. The CDR3 DNA is TGTGCCAGTAGTGCCAGGGCGAGCTCCTACAATGAGCAGTTCTTC. The chain uses TRBV19 and TRBJ2-1, with a weak D call TRBD1 (5 bases). V lost 5 bases and J 0 bases, leaving 11 bases between the germline ends. CDR1 is LNHDA, CDR2 SQIVND, per germline (reference sequence). The CDR3 totals 15 residues.

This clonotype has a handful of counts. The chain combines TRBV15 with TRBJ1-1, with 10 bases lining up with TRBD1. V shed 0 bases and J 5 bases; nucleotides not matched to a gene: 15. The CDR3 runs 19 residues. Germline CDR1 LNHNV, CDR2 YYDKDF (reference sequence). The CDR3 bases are TGTGCCACCAGCAGAGATAAAGGGACAGGGGCTACTTCAAGGACTGAAGCTTTCTTT. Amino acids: CATSRDKGTGATSRTEAFF.